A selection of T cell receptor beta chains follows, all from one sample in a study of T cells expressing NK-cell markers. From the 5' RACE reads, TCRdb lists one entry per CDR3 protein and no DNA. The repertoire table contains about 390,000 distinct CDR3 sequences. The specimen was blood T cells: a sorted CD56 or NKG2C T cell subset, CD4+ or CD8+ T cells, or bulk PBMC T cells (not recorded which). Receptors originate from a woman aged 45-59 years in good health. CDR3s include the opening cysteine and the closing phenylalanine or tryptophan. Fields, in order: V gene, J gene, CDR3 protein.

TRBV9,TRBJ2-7,CASSPLAGAAYEQYF
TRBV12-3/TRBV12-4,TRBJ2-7,CASSSAGPSFYEQYF
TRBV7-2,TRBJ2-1,CASSRGLADYNEQFF
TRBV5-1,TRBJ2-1,CASSQGLAGGPWNEQFF
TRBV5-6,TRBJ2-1,CASSLESAEQFF
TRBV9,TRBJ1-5,CASSVGSGEPQHF
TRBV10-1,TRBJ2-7,CASSDSVGSGEQYF
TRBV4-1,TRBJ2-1,CASSRSSGGISYNEQFF
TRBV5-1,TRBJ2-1,CASRLGSGSSYNEQFF
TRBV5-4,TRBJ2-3,CASSLEPGGQYF
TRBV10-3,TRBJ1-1,CATHSGAAEAFF
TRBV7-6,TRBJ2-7,CASSRDRVSLAGHEQYF
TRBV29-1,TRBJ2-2,CSVRTGTSGELFF
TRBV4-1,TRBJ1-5,CASSQDRSNQPQHF
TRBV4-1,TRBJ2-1,CASSHLPIVTSGINEQFF
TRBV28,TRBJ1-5,CATHSGGAGPQPQHF
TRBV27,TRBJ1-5,CASSRDFNQPQHF
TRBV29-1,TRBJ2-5,CSVGGGRETQYF
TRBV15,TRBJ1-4,CATSRDPAITNEKLFF
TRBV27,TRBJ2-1,CASSLVRVANRGNEQFF
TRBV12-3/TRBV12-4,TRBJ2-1,CASRRLAGGLGEQFF
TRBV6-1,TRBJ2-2,CARETGGAPGELFF
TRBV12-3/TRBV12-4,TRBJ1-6,CASSFGTQSGSPLHF
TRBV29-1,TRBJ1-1,CSVTGTGREAFF
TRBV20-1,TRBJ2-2,CSASTLAGGTAGELFF
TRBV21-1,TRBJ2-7,CASSKVRRQGFDEQYF
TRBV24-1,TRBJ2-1,CATSDPGPGKTGGPAINEQFF
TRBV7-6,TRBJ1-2,CASSLAQGQGDGYTF
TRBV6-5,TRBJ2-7,CASSYSRRDPYEQYF
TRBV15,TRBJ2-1,CATSNLAESSYNEQFF
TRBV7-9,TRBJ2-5,CASSSPGPETQYF
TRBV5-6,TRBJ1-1,CASSQADTEAFF
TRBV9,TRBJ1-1,CASSVVSSTEAFF
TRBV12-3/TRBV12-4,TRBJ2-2,CASSSGAVPTGELFF
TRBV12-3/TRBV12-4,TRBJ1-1,CASSSDREGTEAFF
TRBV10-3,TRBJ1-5,CAISESRNGQPQHF
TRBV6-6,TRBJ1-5,CASTIWGSGQPQHF
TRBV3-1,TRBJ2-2,CASSQERGLNTGELFF
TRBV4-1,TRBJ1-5,CASSLDTIQGLNGNQPQHF
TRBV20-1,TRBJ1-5,CSARRQAGQPQHF
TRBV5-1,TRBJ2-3,CASSFGSWLDTQYF
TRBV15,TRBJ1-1,CATSRSGGTEAFF
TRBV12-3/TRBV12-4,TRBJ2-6,CASSYTGGAGGANVLTF
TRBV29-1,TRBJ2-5,CSVAPLSQETQYF
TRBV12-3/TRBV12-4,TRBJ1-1,CASSLIRGVNTEAFF
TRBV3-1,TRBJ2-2,CASSQGERTGRGGELFF
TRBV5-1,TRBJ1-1,CASSVGQQNTEAFF
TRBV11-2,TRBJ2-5,CASSSRAETQYF
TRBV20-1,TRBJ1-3,CSARAGQVPAGDTIYF
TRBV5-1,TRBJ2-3,CASSPGTKFTDTQYF